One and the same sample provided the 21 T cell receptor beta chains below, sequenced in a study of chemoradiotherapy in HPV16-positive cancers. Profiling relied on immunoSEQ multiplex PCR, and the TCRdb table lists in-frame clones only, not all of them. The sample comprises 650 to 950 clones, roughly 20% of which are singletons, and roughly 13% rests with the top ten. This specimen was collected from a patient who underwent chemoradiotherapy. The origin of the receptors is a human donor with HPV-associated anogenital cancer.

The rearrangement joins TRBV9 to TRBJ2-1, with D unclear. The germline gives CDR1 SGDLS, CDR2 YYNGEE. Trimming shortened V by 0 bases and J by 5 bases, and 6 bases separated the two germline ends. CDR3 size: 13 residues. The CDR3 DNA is TGTGCCAGCAGCGTAGGCCTCAACAATGAGCAGTTCTTC. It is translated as CASSVGLNNEQFF.

CDR3 residues: CASSLDQGWPQHF. CDR3 bases: TGTGCCAGCAGCTTAGATCAAGGTTGGCCCCAGCATTTT. The V and J genes are TRBV11-2 and TRBJ1-5; no firm D call. Germline CDR1 SGHAT, CDR2 FQNNGV. The CDR3 extends over 13 amino acids. V was trimmed by 0 bases and J by 9 bases, leaving 9 bases between them.

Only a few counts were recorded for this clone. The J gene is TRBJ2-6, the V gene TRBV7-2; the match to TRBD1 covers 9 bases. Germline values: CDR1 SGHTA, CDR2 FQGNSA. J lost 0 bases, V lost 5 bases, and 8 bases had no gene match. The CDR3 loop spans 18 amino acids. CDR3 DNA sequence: TGTGCCAGCAGCCCCGGACAGGGGCTAAGCTCTGGGGCCAACGTCCTGACTTTC. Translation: CASSPGQGLSSGANVLTF.

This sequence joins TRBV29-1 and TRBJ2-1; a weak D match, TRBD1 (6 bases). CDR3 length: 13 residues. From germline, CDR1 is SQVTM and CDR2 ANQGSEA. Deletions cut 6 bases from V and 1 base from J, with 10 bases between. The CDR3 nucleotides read TGCAGCGTGCAACAGGGATCCTACAATGAGCAGTTCTTC. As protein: CSVQQGSYNEQFF.

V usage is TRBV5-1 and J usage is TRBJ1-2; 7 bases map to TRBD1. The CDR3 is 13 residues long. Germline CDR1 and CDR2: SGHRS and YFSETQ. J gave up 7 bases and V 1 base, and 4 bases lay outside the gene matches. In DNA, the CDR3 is TGCGCCAGCAGCTTGCAACAGGGGTCTGGCTACACCTTC. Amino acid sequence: CASSLQQGSGYTF.

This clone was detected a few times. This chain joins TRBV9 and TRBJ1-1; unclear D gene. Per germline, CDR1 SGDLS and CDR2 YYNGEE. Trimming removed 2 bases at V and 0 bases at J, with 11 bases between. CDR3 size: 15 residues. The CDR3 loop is CASSVTPNMNTEAFF. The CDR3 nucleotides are TGTGCCAGCAGCGTGACACCAAACATGAACACTGAAGCTTTCTTT.

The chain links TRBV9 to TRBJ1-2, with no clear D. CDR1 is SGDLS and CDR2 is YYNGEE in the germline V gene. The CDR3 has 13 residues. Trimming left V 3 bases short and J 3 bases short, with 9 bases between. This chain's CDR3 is CASSASGDYGYTF. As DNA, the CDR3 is TGTGCCAGCAGCGCCTCCGGGGACTATGGCTACACCTTC.

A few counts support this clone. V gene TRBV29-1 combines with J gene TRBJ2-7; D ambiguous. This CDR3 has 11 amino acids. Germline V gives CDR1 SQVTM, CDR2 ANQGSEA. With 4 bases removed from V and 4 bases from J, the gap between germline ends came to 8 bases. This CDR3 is CSVVNHYEQYF. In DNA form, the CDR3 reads TGCAGCGTTGTGAATCATTACGAGCAGTACTTC.

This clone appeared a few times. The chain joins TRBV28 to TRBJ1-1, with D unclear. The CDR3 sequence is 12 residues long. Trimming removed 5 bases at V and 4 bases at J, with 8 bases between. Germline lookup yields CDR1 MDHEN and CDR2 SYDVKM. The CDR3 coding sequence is TGTGCCAGCAGTCCCGTGACCACTGAAGCTTTCTTT. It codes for CASSPVTTEAFF.

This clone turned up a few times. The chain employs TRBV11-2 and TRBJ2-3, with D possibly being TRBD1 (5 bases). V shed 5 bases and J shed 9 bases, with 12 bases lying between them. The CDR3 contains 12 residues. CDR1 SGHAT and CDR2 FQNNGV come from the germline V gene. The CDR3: CASSLTGPTQYF. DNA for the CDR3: TGTGCCAGCAGCCTTACAGGTCCGACGCAGTATTTT.

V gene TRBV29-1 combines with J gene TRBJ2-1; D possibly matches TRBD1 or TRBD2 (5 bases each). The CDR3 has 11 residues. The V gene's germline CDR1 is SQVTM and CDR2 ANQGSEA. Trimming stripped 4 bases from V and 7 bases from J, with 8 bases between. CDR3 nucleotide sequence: TGCAGCGTTGGGGACGGGAATGAGCAGTTCTTC. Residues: CSVGDGNEQFF.

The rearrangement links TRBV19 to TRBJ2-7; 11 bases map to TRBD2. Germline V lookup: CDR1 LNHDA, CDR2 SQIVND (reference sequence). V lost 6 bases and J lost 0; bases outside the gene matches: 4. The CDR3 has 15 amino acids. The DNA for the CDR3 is TGTGCCAGTAGCCGTAGCGGGAGGGCCTCCTACGAGCAGTACTTC. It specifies CASSRSGRASYEQYF.

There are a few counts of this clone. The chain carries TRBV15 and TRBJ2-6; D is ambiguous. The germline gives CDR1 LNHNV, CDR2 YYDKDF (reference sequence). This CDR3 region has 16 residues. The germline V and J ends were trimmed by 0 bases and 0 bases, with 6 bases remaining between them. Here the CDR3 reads CATSRDRGSGANVLTF. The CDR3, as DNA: TGTGCCACCAGCAGAGATAGAGGCTCTGGGGCCAACGTCCTGACTTTC.

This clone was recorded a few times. The CDR3 protein is CASSLDRVYGYTF. CDR3 DNA: TGTGCCAGCAGCTTAGATAGGGTCTATGGCTACACCTTC. The rearrangement uses TRBV11-2 and TRBJ1-2; D remains ambiguous. The CDR3 has 13 residues. V dropped 0 bases and J dropped 4 bases, with 6 bases sitting between them. From germline, CDR1 is SGHAT and CDR2 FQNNGV.

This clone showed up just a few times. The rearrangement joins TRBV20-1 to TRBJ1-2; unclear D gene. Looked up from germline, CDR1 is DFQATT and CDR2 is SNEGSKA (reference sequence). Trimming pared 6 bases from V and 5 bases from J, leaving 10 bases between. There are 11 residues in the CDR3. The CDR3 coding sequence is TGCAGTGCCGGGCAAGGATATGGCTACACCTTC. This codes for CSAGQGYGYTF.

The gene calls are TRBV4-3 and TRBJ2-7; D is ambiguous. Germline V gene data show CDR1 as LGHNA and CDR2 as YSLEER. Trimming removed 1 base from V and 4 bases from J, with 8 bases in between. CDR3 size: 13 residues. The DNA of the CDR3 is TGCGCCAGCAGCCAAGGCGTTGGTTACGAGCAGTACTTC. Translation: CASSQGVGYEQYF.

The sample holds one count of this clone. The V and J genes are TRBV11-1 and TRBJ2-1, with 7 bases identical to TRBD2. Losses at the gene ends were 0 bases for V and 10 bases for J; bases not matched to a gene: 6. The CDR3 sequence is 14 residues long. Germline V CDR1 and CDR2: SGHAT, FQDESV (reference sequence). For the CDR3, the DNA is TGTGCCAGCAGCTTAGCGGGAGGGCCTAAGGAGCAGTTCTTC. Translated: CASSLAGGPKEQFF.

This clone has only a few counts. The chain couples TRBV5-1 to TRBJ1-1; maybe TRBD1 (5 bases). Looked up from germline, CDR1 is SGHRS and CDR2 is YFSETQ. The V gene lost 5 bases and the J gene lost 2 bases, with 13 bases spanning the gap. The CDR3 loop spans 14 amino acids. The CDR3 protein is CASRPQGSNTEAFF. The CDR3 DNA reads TGCGCCAGCAGACCCCAGGGAAGCAACACTGAAGCTTTCTTT. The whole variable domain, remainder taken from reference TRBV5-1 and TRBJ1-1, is KAGVTQTPRYLIKTRGQQVTLSCSPISGHRSVSWYQQTPGQGLQFLFEYFSETQRNKGNFPGRFSGRQFSNSRSEMNVSTLELGDSALYLCASRPQGSNTEAFFGQGTRLTVV.

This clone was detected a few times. As DNA, the CDR3 is TGTGCCAGCAGTACGGGGCGTCTGAACACTGAAGCTTTCTTT. Translating gives CASSTGRLNTEAFF. This chain links TRBV27 with TRBJ1-1; a possible D gene is TRBD1 (5 bases). Germline V gene lookup returns CDR1 MNHEY and CDR2 SMNVEV (reference sequence). V dropped 5 bases and J dropped 0 bases, with 10 bases sitting between them. CDR3 size: 14 residues.

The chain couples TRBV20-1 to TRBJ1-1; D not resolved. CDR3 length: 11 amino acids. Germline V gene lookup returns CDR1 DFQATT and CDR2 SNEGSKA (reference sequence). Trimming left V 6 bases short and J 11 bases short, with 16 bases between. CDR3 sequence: CSAHARRGAFF. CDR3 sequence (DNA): TGCAGTGCCCACGCTCGACGCGGGGCTTTCTTT.

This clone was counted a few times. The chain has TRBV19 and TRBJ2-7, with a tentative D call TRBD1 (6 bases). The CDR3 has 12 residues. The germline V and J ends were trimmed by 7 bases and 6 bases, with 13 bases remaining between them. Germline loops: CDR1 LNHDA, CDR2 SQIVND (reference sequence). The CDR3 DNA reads TGTGCCAGTACAACCGGGACACTCGAGCAGTACTTC. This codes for CASTTGTLEQYF.